The rows below give T cell receptor beta chains drawn from one sample of a study of beta chain features in type 1 diabetes. Measured with immunoSEQ multiplex PCR; TCRdb has only the in-frame clones, and not every one. The top ten clones hold around 0.065% of a sample with hundreds of thousands of clones, 30% of them seen once. The sample consisted of naive CD4+ T cells from blood. The receptor source for this set is a man younger than 35 in good health. The CDR3 runs from the conserved cysteine through the conserved F or W. Fields, in order: J gene, V gene, clone size, D gene, CDR3 protein, CDR3 DNA. The D gene is left open where the match is weak. Where a row states a size, it is once, few, many or the class of an expanded clone; other rows omit it.

J: TRBJ2-5; V: TRBV5-4; size: NA; D: NA; CDR3: CASSLDSSPQYF; DNA: TGTGCCAGCAGCTTGGATTCGTCGCCCCAGTACTTC
J: TRBJ2-1; V: TRBV5-1; size: few; D: NA; CDR3: CASSPGAFYNEQFF; DNA: TGCGCCAGCAGTCCAGGGGCATTTTACAATGAGCAGTTCTTC
J: TRBJ2-1; V: TRBV7-3; size: NA; D: NA; CDR3: CASSFGGAYNEQFF; DNA: TGTGCCAGCAGCTTTGGGGGAGCTTACAATGAGCAGTTCTTC
J: TRBJ2-4; V: TRBV9; size: NA; D: NA; CDR3: CASSVGGWRENIQYF; DNA: TGTGCCAGCAGCGTAGGCGGCTGGCGGGAAAACATTCAGTACTTC
J: TRBJ2-1; V: TRBV10-3; size: NA; D: NA; CDR3: CAISESGSALVEQFF; DNA: TGTGCCATCAGTGAGTCGGGCAGTGCCCTCGTTGAGCAGTTCTTC
J: TRBJ2-7; V: TRBV2; size: few; D: NA; CDR3: CASSPESYEQYF; DNA: TGTGCCAGCAGTCCAGAGTCTTACGAGCAGTACTTC
J: TRBJ2-7; V: TRBV5-4; size: few; D: NA; CDR3: CASSFGGTVYEQYF; DNA: TGTGCCAGCAGCTTCGGTGGGACGGTCTACGAGCAGTACTTC
J: TRBJ2-1; V: TRBV9; size: once; D: NA; CDR3: CASSVVPGPSNEQFF; DNA: TGTGCCAGCAGCGTAGTCCCTGGACCCAGCAATGAGCAGTTCTTC
J: TRBJ2-1; V: TRBV4-1; size: few; D: NA; CDR3: CASSQSDQAYNEQFF; DNA: TGCGCCAGCAGCCAAAGTGACCAAGCCTACAATGAGCAGTTCTTC
J: TRBJ1-2; V: TRBV18; size: NA; D: NA; CDR3: CASSPPGVGGYTF; DNA: TGTGCCAGCTCACCACCAGGGGTGGGTGGCTACACCTTC
J: TRBJ2-5; V: TRBV2; size: NA; D: NA; CDR3: CASSQGTTGETQYF; DNA: TGTGCCAGCAGCCAGGGGACCACCGGAGAGACCCAGTACTTC
J: TRBJ1-2; V: TRBV2; size: NA; D: NA; CDR3: CASSRPGYGYTF; DNA: TGTGCCAGCAGTCGGCCAGGGTATGGCTACACCTTC
J: TRBJ2-5; V: TRBV19; size: NA; D: TRBD1; CDR3: CASSPKGQPNF; DNA: TGTGCCAGTAGTCCGAAGGGACAGCCTAACTTC
J: TRBJ2-7; V: TRBV4-1; size: NA; D: TRBD2; CDR3: CASSQPTRTSGIYEQYF; DNA: TGCGCCAGCAGCCAACCTACCCGGACTAGCGGGATATACGAGCAGTACTTC
J: TRBJ2-1; V: TRBV10-3; size: few; D: TRBD1; CDR3: CAISDGGTGDNEQFF; DNA: TGTGCCATCAGTGACGGGGGGACAGGGGACAATGAGCAGTTCTTC
J: TRBJ2-7; V: TRBV30; size: few; D: NA; CDR3: CAWNSPGSRQYF; DNA: TGTGCCTGGAATTCTCCGGGATCCAGGCAGTACTTC
J: TRBJ1-2; V: TRBV5-4; size: NA; D: NA; CDR3: CASSAGAADYGYTF; DNA: TGTGCCAGCAGCGCAGGTGCGGCAGACTATGGCTACACCTTC
J: TRBJ2-1; V: TRBV14; size: few; D: TRBD2; CDR3: CASSQEGLAPHNEQFF; DNA: TGTGCCAGCAGCCAAGAGGGACTAGCGCCCCACAATGAGCAGTTCTTC
J: TRBJ2-1; V: TRBV29-1; size: few; D: TRBD2; CDR3: CSASKREGSSYNEQFF; DNA: TGCAGCGCTTCCAAACGGGAGGGGAGCTCCTACAATGAGCAGTTCTTC
J: TRBJ2-7; V: TRBV5-4; size: few; D: NA; CDR3: CASSLYQGGYEQYF; DNA: TGTGCCAGCAGCTTGTACCAGGGGGGCTACGAGCAGTACTTC
J: TRBJ2-7; V: TRBV30; size: NA; D: NA; CDR3: CAWSDLPFSYEQYF; DNA: TGTGCCTGGAGTGACCTCCCGTTCTCCTACGAGCAGTACTTC
J: TRBJ1-1; V: TRBV10-3; size: few; D: NA; CDR3: CAISESRLNTEAFF; DNA: TGTGCCATCAGTGAGTCCAGACTGAACACTGAAGCTTTCTTT
J: TRBJ2-1; V: TRBV19; size: NA; D: TRBD2; CDR3: CASSILAGIYNEQFF; DNA: TGTGCCAGTAGTATTCTAGCGGGGATATACAATGAGCAGTTCTTC
J: TRBJ2-5; V: TRBV7-6; size: NA; D: NA; CDR3: CASSLARSETQYF; DNA: TGTGCCAGCAGCTTAGCGCGAAGCGAGACCCAGTACTTC
J: TRBJ2-5; V: TRBV7-8; size: NA; D: TRBD1; CDR3: CASSLLDRVETQYF; DNA: TGTGCCAGCAGCTTACTGGACAGGGTTGAGACCCAGTACTTC
J: TRBJ2-6; V: TRBV29-1; size: few; D: TRBD1; CDR3: CSVVPGTGGTGANVLTF; DNA: TGCAGCGTCGTCCCCGGGACAGGGGGCACTGGGGCCAACGTCCTGACTTTC
J: TRBJ2-2; V: TRBV2; size: NA; D: NA; CDR3: CASGRGITGELFF; DNA: TGTGCCAGCGGAAGGGGGATCACCGGGGAGCTGTTTTTT
J: TRBJ1-1; V: TRBV25-1; size: few; D: TRBD1; CDR3: CASSEPDREKTEAFF; DNA: TGTGCCAGCAGTGAGCCGGACAGGGAGAAGACTGAAGCTTTCTTT
J: TRBJ1-1; V: TRBV7-9; size: few; D: NA; CDR3: CASSLAPGSGLTEAFF; DNA: TGTGCCAGCAGCTTAGCGCCGGGATCAGGGTTGACTGAAGCTTTCTTT
J: TRBJ2-3; V: TRBV6-5; size: NA; D: NA; CDR3: CASSFRAFRTDTQYF; DNA: TGTGCCAGCAGTTTCAGGGCGTTCCGCACAGATACGCAGTATTTT
J: TRBJ2-1; V: TRBV27; size: once; D: TRBD2; CDR3: CASSSSGGQHNEQFF; DNA: TGTGCCAGCAGTTCCTCGGGAGGTCAGCACAATGAGCAGTTCTTC
J: TRBJ2-1; V: TRBV4-3; size: few; D: TRBD2; CDR3: CASSHGTSGIGTYNEQFF; DNA: TGCGCCAGCAGCCATGGGACTAGCGGGATCGGAACCTACAATGAGCAGTTCTTC
J: TRBJ2-5; V: TRBV6-1; size: NA; D: NA; CDR3: CASSESGAGTETQYF; DNA: TGTGCCAGCAGTGAAAGTGGGGCAGGGACAGAGACCCAGTACTTC
J: TRBJ2-2; V: TRBV30; size: NA; D: NA; CDR3: CAWSVQGVRELFF; DNA: TGTGCCTGGAGTGTACAGGGTGTCAGGGAGCTGTTTTTT
J: TRBJ2-1; V: TRBV29-1; size: few; D: TRBD1; CDR3: CSVEAWTGPSYNEQFF; DNA: TGCAGCGTTGAAGCGTGGACAGGCCCCTCCTACAATGAGCAGTTCTTC
J: TRBJ2-7; V: TRBV7-2; size: NA; D: TRBD2; CDR3: CASSLVGGRASYEQYF; DNA: TGTGCCAGCAGCTTAGTCGGCGGGAGGGCATCCTACGAGCAGTACTTC
J: TRBJ2-1; V: TRBV10-3; size: NA; D: NA; CDR3: CAISDEREQFF; DNA: TGTGCCATCAGTGATGAACGGGAGCAGTTCTTC
J: TRBJ2-3; V: TRBV9; size: few; D: TRBD1; CDR3: CASRGQGRRNF; DNA: TGTGCCAGCAGGGGACAGGGGCGAAGGAATTTT
J: TRBJ2-1; V: TRBV4-2; size: NA; D: TRBD2; CDR3: CASSQDTSGNNEQFF; DNA: TGTGCCAGCAGCCAAGATACTAGCGGAAACAATGAGCAGTTCTTC
J: TRBJ2-1; V: TRBV7-6; size: NA; D: NA; CDR3: CASSPVGVSGQQFF; DNA: TGTGCCAGCAGCCCAGTCGGGGTAAGCGGCCAGCAGTTCTTC
J: TRBJ2-3; V: TRBV30; size: few; D: NA; CDR3: CAWSGGWSRDTQYF; DNA: TGTGCCTGGAGTGGGGGGTGGTCTCGGGATACGCAGTATTTT
J: TRBJ2-1; V: TRBV29-1; size: NA; D: NA; CDR3: CSVEDRGRSYNEQFF; DNA: TGCAGCGTTGAAGACAGGGGTCGTTCCTACAATGAGCAGTTCTTC
J: TRBJ2-1; V: TRBV30; size: NA; D: NA; CDR3: CAWTYIADYNEQFF; DNA: TGTGCCTGGACATACATAGCGGATTACAATGAGCAGTTCTTC
J: TRBJ2-1; V: TRBV27; size: few; D: NA; CDR3: CASTQLATYSSYNEQFF; DNA: TGTGCCAGCACCCAACTCGCTACCTATAGCTCCTACAATGAGCAGTTCTTC
J: TRBJ2-6; V: TRBV5-1; size: once; D: NA; CDR3: CASSPHTSSGANVLTF; DNA: TGCGCCAGCAGCCCGCACACCAGCTCTGGGGCCAACGTCCTGACTTTC
J: TRBJ2-4; V: TRBV9; size: NA; D: TRBD1; CDR3: CASSGPPRETGGEKAKNIQYF; DNA: TGTGCCAGCAGCGGCCCTCCAAGAGAGACAGGGGGCGAGAAGGCCAAAAACATTCAGTACTTC